Each of the 24 T cell receptor beta chains below was sequenced from the same sample in a study of lung T cells in sarcoidosis with Löfgren's syndrome. TCRdb re-called the reads with MiXCR, one entry per CDR3 protein. The sample includes tens of thousands of distinct CDR3 sequences, 21% of them seen just once. Sequencing was carried out using CD4+ T cells from PBMCs. The receptors were gathered from a human donor with sarcoidosis (Löfgren's syndrome or another form), or a control subject (not recorded which).

Regarding this clonotype: This may arise from a read error, as a much more abundant clone is one base away. The CDR3 DNA follows: TGCAGTGCTAAAGATCGGTCTAGCGGGGGGCTCCAAGAGACCCAGTACTTC. This sequence encodes CSAKDRSSGGLQETQYF. This chain connects TRBV20-1 to TRBJ2-5, with 11 bases fitting TRBD2. The CDR3 sequence is 17 residues long. From germline, CDR1 is DFQATT and CDR2 SNEGSKA (reference sequence). J gave up 1 base and V 4 bases, and 11 bases lay outside the gene matches.

This clonotype was picked up many times. J is TRBJ2-5 and V is TRBV7-9; 8 bases align to TRBD2. Trimming took 5 bases from V and 4 from J; bases not matched to a gene: 12. CDR3 length: 16 amino acids. Germline values: CDR1 SEHNR, CDR2 FQNEAQ (reference sequence). Here the CDR3 DNA reads TGTGCCAGCAGCCACCCGACTAGCGAGAAGGTAGAGACCCAGTACTTC. As protein: CASSHPTSEKVETQYF.

This clonotype was seen many times. The chain couples TRBV28 to TRBJ1-2, with D possibly matching TRBD1 (5 bases). V was trimmed by 5 bases and J by 4 bases, leaving 17 bases between them. Germline CDR1 reads MDHEN; CDR2 reads SYDVKM. This CDR3 contains 15 residues. DNA of the CDR3: TGTGCCAGCAGTAACACGGGGACGGTCCTCTATGGCTACACCTTC. Its translation is CASSNTGTVLYGYTF.

A few counts support this clonotype. This chain connects TRBV12-5 to TRBJ2-3, with 12 nucleotides matching TRBD2. Germline assignment: CDR1 LGHNT and CDR2 FRNRAP. The junction had 1 base not matched to a gene; V was cut back by 2 bases and J by 1 base. This CDR3 has 16 amino acids. CDR3 coding DNA: TGTGCTAGTGGTTTGCCTAGCGGGAGGGGCACAGATACGCAGTATTTT. Translated: CASGLPSGRGTDTQYF.

This clonotype has more than one count but fewer than ten. This may stem from a read error, because a much larger clone lies one nucleotide away. The rearrangement joins TRBV6-1 to TRBJ2-2; D is tentatively TRBD1 or TRBD2 (5 bases each). This CDR3 is built from 16 residues. Germline V lookup: CDR1 MNHNS, CDR2 SASEGT. V was shortened by 6 bases and J by 4 bases, with 18 bases between the two germline ends. The CDR3 loop reads CASRRWDGRLTGELFF. The CDR3 bases are TGTGCCAGCAGACGATGGGACGGTCGACTCACCGGGGAGCTGTTTTTT.

This clonotype was seen ten or more times. V gene TRBV27 combines with J gene TRBJ1-1, with D perhaps TRBD1 (5 bases). The CDR3 spans 14 residues. Trimming took off 5 bases at V and 0 bases at J, with 10 bases between the two ends. Looked up from germline, CDR1 is MNHEY and CDR2 is SMNVEV (reference sequence). Here the CDR3 reads CASSPGRLNTEAFF. In DNA, the CDR3 is TGTGCCAGCAGTCCGGGACGCCTGAACACTGAAGCTTTCTTT.

This clonotype was found many times. The chain carries TRBV20-1 and TRBJ2-2; 9 positions agree with TRBD2. CDR3 size: 14 residues. Trimming removed 6 bases from V and 7 bases from J; junction bases left unmatched: 9. Germline assignment: CDR1 DFQATT and CDR2 SNEGSKA (reference sequence). For the CDR3, the DNA is TGCAGTGCCAATAGCGGGAGTCGGGGCGGGGAGCTGTTTTTT. Its protein product is CSANSGSRGGELFF.

This clonotype was recorded many times. The chain carries TRBV28 and TRBJ2-3; 8 bases line up with TRBD2. The germline V gene has CDR1 MDHEN and CDR2 SYDVKM. V was clipped by 5 bases and J by 2 bases; unmatched bases: 24. This CDR3 has 21 residues. The CDR3 reads CASSSLRTGRGERLPTDTQYF. CDR3 in DNA: TGTGCCAGCAGTAGCCTCCGCACGGGGCGGGGGGAACGACTGCCCACAGATACGCAGTATTTT.

This clonotype was counted between two and nine times. A much larger clone sits a single nucleotide away, making a read error possible. The CDR3 is CATSRSTGPSSETRYF. As DNA, the CDR3 is TGTGCCACCAGCAGATCGACCGGACCTTCCTCGGAGACCCGGTACTTC. This sequence joins TRBV15 and TRBJ2-5; D gene unclear. Germline V gives CDR1 LNHNV, CDR2 YYDKDF (reference sequence). This CDR3 is built from 16 residues.

With regard to this clonotype: Because it lacks the conserved phenylalanine or tryptophan at the end, this CDR3 is likely a read error. V usage is TRBV2 and J usage is TRBJ2-1, with D hard to call. Germline loops: CDR1 SNHLY, CDR2 FYNNEI. This CDR3 has 15 residues. Trimming took off 7 bases at V and 7 bases at J, with 20 bases between the two ends. The CDR3 region is CASTEEVRHGNEQFL. CDR3 DNA: TGTGCCAGCACCGAAGAGGTGAGACATGGAAATGAGCAGTTCCTC.

This clonotype was detected many times. V gene TRBV20-1 combines with J gene TRBJ2-3; D remains unclear. V lost 3 bases and J lost 9, with 10 bases in between. The CDR3 loop spans 11 amino acids. Germline loops: CDR1 DFQATT, CDR2 SNEGSKA (reference sequence). The CDR3, as DNA: TGCAGTGCTAGTCGCGCACCAACGCAGTATTTT. This encodes CSASRAPTQYF.

The V call is TRBV5-1, the J call TRBJ2-7, with 9 bases fitting TRBD1. This CDR3 region has 15 residues. The junction had 16 bases not matched to a gene; V was cut back by 4 bases and J by 11 bases. In germline, CDR1 is SGHRS, CDR2 YFSETQ. The CDR3, as DNA: TGCGCCAGCAGCAGGAACGGGACAGGGTATCTCAGAAAGTACGTC. This gives the protein CASSRNGTGYLRKYV.

This chain joins TRBV12-3 or TRBV12-4 and TRBJ2-3; D not resolved. With 11 bases removed from V and 6 bases from J, the gap between germline ends came to 12 bases. The CDR3 runs 11 residues. Here the CDR3 reads CAGSWVDTQYF. In nucleotides, the CDR3 is TGTGCCGGCTCTTGGGTCGATACGCAGTATTTT.

This chain uses TRBV28 with TRBJ1-2; 7 bases fit TRBD1. The CDR3 length is 14 residues. V lost 6 bases, J lost 6 bases, and 10 bases stayed unmatched. CDR1 is MDHEN, CDR2 SYDVKM, per germline. For the CDR3, the DNA is TGTGCCAGCAGGAGACAGGGCCCCGTCCATGGCTACACCTTC. It codes for CASRRQGPVHGYTF.

This clonotype was detected a few times. The V gene is TRBV19, the J gene TRBJ1-5; D is possibly TRBD1 (5 bases). This CDR3 contains 14 residues. Germline V gives CDR1 LNHDA, CDR2 SQIVND (reference sequence). V shed 7 bases and J shed 4 bases, with 14 bases lying between them. The CDR3 DNA sequence: TGTGCCAGTATGAGGGGAGTTGAGAATCAGCCCCAGCATTTT. Translated: CASMRGVENQPQHF.

Ten or more counts support this clonotype. DNA of the CDR3: TGCAGTGCTAGGTCAGGACAATATAATTCACCCCTCCACTTT. It yields the protein CSARSGQYNSPLHF. The V and J genes are TRBV20-1 and TRBJ1-6; weak D call: TRBD1 (5 bases). CDR1 and CDR2 (germline): DFQATT, SNEGSKA (reference sequence). This CDR3 contains 14 residues. V lost 3 bases, J lost 4 bases, and 10 bases lay in between.

Concerning this clonotype itself: At one boundary the junction diverges from the germline segment, which might be a read error. This chain uses TRBV14 with TRBJ2-1; D may be TRBD2 (6 bases). The CDR3 loop spans 14 amino acids. The V gene's germline CDR1 is SGHDN and CDR2 FVKESK. The CDR3 DNA is TGTGCCAGCAGAGCGGGCAGCTCCTACAATGATCAGTTCTTC. It specifies CASRAGSSYNDQFF.

This clonotype was recorded a few times. The chain recombines TRBV3-1 with TRBJ1-1; tentatively, D is TRBD1 (6 bases). Germline V lookup: CDR1 LGHDT, CDR2 YNNKEL (reference sequence). Trimming pared 3 bases from V and 1 base from J, leaving 15 bases between. The CDR3 runs to 16 residues. The CDR3: CASSHWGAGGNTEAFF. The CDR3 DNA reads as TGTGCCAGCAGCCACTGGGGGGCCGGTGGGAACACTGAAGCTTTCTTT.

This clonotype was counted many times. J is TRBJ2-6 and V is TRBV12-3 or TRBV12-4; D remains ambiguous. Trimming took off 6 bases at V and 0 bases at J, with 6 bases between the two ends. This CDR3 is 14 amino acids long. The CDR3 region is CASRENSGANVLTF. CDR3 sequence (DNA): TGTGCCAGCAGGGAAAACTCTGGGGCCAACGTCCTGACTTTC.

This clonotype came up a few times. The CDR3 region is CASNGRADTGELFF. The DNA of the CDR3 is TGCGCCAGCAACGGCAGGGCGGACACCGGGGAGCTGTTTTTT. The chain recombines TRBV5-1 with TRBJ2-2; D perhaps matches TRBD1 (5 bases). Germline V gene data show CDR1 as SGHRS and CDR2 as YFSETQ. The CDR3 totals 14 residues. The V and J ends lost 6 bases and 3 bases respectively, with 12 bases between them.

This clonotype came up many times. This sequence joins TRBV20-1 and TRBJ2-3; 10 nucleotides match TRBD2. Germline V gene lookup returns CDR1 DFQATT and CDR2 SNEGSKA (reference sequence). The CDR3 sequence is 14 residues long. Trimming removed 6 bases from V and 8 bases from J; junction bases left unmatched: 11. CDR3 protein: CSAPQREGQRTQYF. CDR3 DNA: TGCAGTGCCCCCCAGCGGGAGGGCCAGCGTACGCAGTATTTT.

The rearrangement uses TRBV28 and TRBJ2-7; a possible D gene is TRBD2 (6 bases). From germline, CDR1 is MDHEN and CDR2 SYDVKM. Trimming removed 3 bases at V and 0 bases at J, with 18 bases between. This CDR3 region has 17 residues. The CDR3 loop reads CASSLPRLGKNSYEQYF. The CDR3 nucleotides read TGTGCCAGCAGTTTGCCCAGACTAGGGAAGAACTCCTACGAGCAGTACTTC.

This clonotype has a count of ten or more. This rearrangement joins TRBV20-1 to TRBJ1-2; 8 nucleotides match TRBD1. The germline gives CDR1 DFQATT, CDR2 SNEGSKA (reference sequence). This CDR3 is built from 17 residues. The V gene end was trimmed by 2 bases and the J gene end by 4 bases; junction bases not matched to a gene: 15. DNA for the CDR3: TGCAGTGCTAGACCGCAGGGGGCGGATCGCTATAGCTATGGCTACACCTTC. Translation gives CSARPQGADRYSYGYTF.

This clonotype was counted between two and nine times. The CDR3 protein is CASSHPGRQNTEAFF. CDR3 nucleotides: TGTGCCAGCAGCCATCCGGGACGCCAGAACACTGAAGCTTTCTTT. V is TRBV11-1 and J is TRBJ1-1, with D possibly being TRBD1 (5 bases). The CDR3 loop spans 15 amino acids. The V end was cut by 5 bases, the J end by 1 base, with 14 bases between. The germline gives CDR1 SGHAT, CDR2 FQDESV (reference sequence).